Detailed here is one T cell receptor beta chain. What it binds is unknown. Germline CDR1 reads SGHDN; CDR2 reads FVKESK. CDR3 size: 13 residues. Trimming stripped 2 bases from V and 6 bases from J, with 11 bases between. The table came from immunoSEQ multiplex PCR; TCRdb's copy has only in-frame clones and leaves some out. This table has about 100,000 clones, around nine tenths appearing once. This sample was taken from a study of T cell responses to AZD1222 COVID-19 vaccine. Study-level information: Whether given at about 4 or about 12 weeks, second doses were pooled.

Study outcomes and limitations: Among vaccine-associated CD4 TCRs, coverage spanned spike, with dominance at 160-218 and 743-854. Baseline serostatus was positive in only a handful of AZD1222 recipients. Spike-specific TCR depth and breadth grew after two AZD1222 doses.

The sequence came from an adult in good health. The sequencing here drew on peripheral blood, taken on day 0 of AZD1222 vaccination. The V call is TRBV14, the J call TRBJ2-7; no firm D call. The CDR3 loop reads CASSQSVRGEQYF. The CDR3 coding sequence is TGTGCCAGCAGCCAATCGGTCCGAGGCGAGCAGTACTTC.